One and the same sample provided the 21 T cell receptor beta chains below, sequenced in a study of T cell repertoires in cytomegalovirus infection. TCRdb ran MiXCR on the reads and lists one entry per CDR3 protein. In the table there are approximately 500,000 distinct CDR3 sequences, more than 20% of which are singletons. The sample consisted of PBMCs. Receptors were obtained from a human donor in good health (CMV status not recorded). Some clones in this sample may be carry-over from other donors' samples.

Many counts were recorded for this clonotype. The chain carries TRBV7-2 and TRBJ2-3, with D possibly matching TRBD2 (5 bases). Germline loops: CDR1 SGHTA, CDR2 FQGNSA. V dropped 3 bases and J dropped 3 bases, with 16 bases sitting between them. This CDR3 is built from 16 residues. CDR3 protein: CASSFPKTPGTDTQYF. In DNA form, the CDR3 reads TGTGCCAGCAGCTTCCCGAAGACTCCGGGAACAGATACGCAGTATTTT.

J is TRBJ2-2 and V is TRBV5-6, with 8 bases lining up with TRBD2. With 1 base clipped from V and 5 bases from J, the junction kept 4 bases outside the gene matches. Per germline, CDR1 SGHDT and CDR2 YYEEEE. The CDR3 length is 15 residues. The CDR3 DNA follows: TGTGCCAGCAGCTTGCTCAGCGGGAGTACCGGGGAGCTGTTTTTT. This sequence encodes CASSLLSGSTGELFF.

This clonotype was counted many times. V usage is TRBV12-3 or TRBV12-4 and J usage is TRBJ2-5; D gene unclear. The CDR3 is 14 residues long. The V end was cut by 3 bases, the J end by 1 base, with 9 bases between. CDR3 bases: TGTGCCAGCAGTTTCCCCGGCCCCCAAGAGACCCAGTACTTC. Protein sequence: CASSFPGPQETQYF.

This chain connects TRBV6-1 to TRBJ2-7; D remains unclear. Trimming stripped 2 bases from V and 4 bases from J, with 9 bases between. From germline, CDR1 is MNHNS and CDR2 SASEGT. The CDR3 length is 13 residues. CDR3 sequence: CASSEPLGYEQYV. CDR3 nucleotides: TGTGCCAGCAGTGAACCGCTGGGGTACGAGCAGTACGTC.

This clonotype was seen repeatedly, ten times or more. The chain couples TRBV11-3 to TRBJ2-1, with D hard to call. The CDR3 runs to 13 residues. Germline V gene data show CDR1 as SGHNT and CDR2 as YENEEA. The V and J ends lost 3 bases and 6 bases respectively, with 9 bases between them. CDR3 amino acids: CASSFPWGNEQFF. The CDR3 DNA follows: TGTGCCAGCAGCTTCCCCTGGGGCAATGAGCAGTTCTTC.

The rearrangement links TRBV7-1 to TRBJ2-7, with D uncertain. TRBV7-1 is given ORF status, its function remaining uncertain. The V and J ends lost 3 bases and 2 bases respectively, with 11 bases between them. The CDR3 contains 14 residues. The CDR3 reads CASSSQTGTYEQYF. In DNA form, the CDR3 reads TGTGCCAGCAGCTCGCAGACTGGAACCTACGAGCAGTACTTC.

This clonotype occurred a few times. This sequence joins TRBV5-4 and TRBJ2-1, with 9 positions matching TRBD1. CDR3 length: 15 residues. The trim removed 5 bases at V and 0 bases at J, leaving 3 bases unmatched. In germline, CDR1 is SGHNT, CDR2 YYREEE (reference sequence). The CDR3 DNA reads TGTGCCAGCAGGGCGGGACAGGGCTCCTACAATGAGCAGTTCTTC. Translating gives CASRAGQGSYNEQFF.

This clonotype was observed at least ten times. V gene TRBV7-2 combines with J gene TRBJ1-1; TRBD1 is a possible D gene (6 bases). This CDR3 contains 13 residues. CDR1 is SGHTA and CDR2 is FQGNSA in the germline V gene. Trimming stripped 3 bases from V and 4 bases from J, with 9 bases between. CDR3 sequence (DNA): TGTGCCAGCAGCTTTGGAGGGGGCACTGAAGCTTTCTTT. It encodes CASSFGGGTEAFF.

This clonotype was counted a few times. V and J are TRBV5-4 and TRBJ2-5; tentatively, D is TRBD1 or TRBD2 (7 bases each). Per germline, CDR1 SGHNT and CDR2 YYREEE (reference sequence). CDR3 size: 16 residues. The V gene lost 0 bases and the J gene lost 3 bases, with 15 bases spanning the gap. DNA of the CDR3: TGTGCCAGCAGCTTGGGGGGGCAGGGGGGGGAAGAGACCCAGTACTTC. It yields the protein CASSLGGQGGEETQYF.

As regards this clonotype: The junction shows a germline mismatch at one end, possibly a read error. J is TRBJ2-7 and V is TRBV2; unclear D gene. This CDR3 is built from 11 residues. CDR1 is SNHLY, CDR2 FYNNEI, per germline. CDR3 amino acids: CACRSVVEQYF. In nucleotides, the CDR3 is TGTGCCTGCAGATCGGTTGTCGAGCAGTACTTC.

This clonotype was seen only a few times. V usage is TRBV7-9 and J usage is TRBJ1-2, with TRBD1 matching 12 bases. The CDR3 length is 17 residues. Unmatched junction bases numbered 12, after V lost 6 bases and J lost 4 bases. Germline V lookup: CDR1 SEHNR, CDR2 FQNEAQ (reference sequence). The CDR3 nucleotides read TGTGCCAGCAGATCGGGGGACAGGGGGCTCTCCTTCTATGGCTACACCTTC. This encodes CASRSGDRGLSFYGYTF.

The chain uses TRBV7-3 and TRBJ2-7; 9 bases match TRBD1. Trimming removed 5 bases from V and 6 bases from J; junction bases left unmatched: 8. The CDR3 is made up of 14 amino acids. Germline CDR1 and CDR2: SGHTA and FQGTGA. CDR3 amino acids: CASSLWGQGAEQYF. CDR3 DNA sequence: TGTGCCAGCAGCCTATGGGGACAGGGAGCCGAGCAGTACTTC.

The chain combines TRBV11-2 with TRBJ2-2; unclear D gene. The CDR3 has 14 amino acids. The germline CDR1 and CDR2 sequences are SGHAT and FQNNGV. V dropped 2 bases and J dropped 6 bases, with 10 bases sitting between them. This CDR3 reads CASSLSVSAGELFF. The DNA for the CDR3 is TGTGCCAGCAGCTTATCGGTCAGCGCCGGGGAGCTGTTTTTT.

A word on this clonotype: Being one base from a much bigger clone, this may be a read error. This sequence joins TRBV7-2 and TRBJ2-3, with unresolved D. Germline assignment: CDR1 SGHTA and CDR2 FQGNSA. The CDR3 length is 15 residues. The chain's CDR3 is CAGSYQVGNTDTQYF. The CDR3 coding sequence is TGTGCCGGCAGCTACCAAGTGGGGAACACAGATACGCAGTATTTT.

There are a few counts of this clonotype. CDR3 DNA sequence: TGTGCCAGCAGCTTAAGGGGACAGGGTTTGGATACCGGGGAGCTGTTTTTT. As protein: CASSLRGQGLDTGELFF. This chain uses TRBV7-3 with TRBJ2-2; 9 nucleotides agree with TRBD1. CDR1 SGHTA and CDR2 FQGTGA come from the germline V gene. The ends lost 1 base at V and 5 bases at J; junction bases unmatched: 8. This CDR3 is 17 amino acids long.

V gene TRBV12-3 or TRBV12-4 combines with J gene TRBJ1-2; no firm D call. The CDR3 has 13 amino acids. Trimming left V 3 bases short and J 0 bases short, with 5 bases between. CDR3 sequence reads: CASSFSPNYGYTF. In nucleotides, the CDR3 is TGTGCCAGCAGTTTCTCCCCTAACTATGGCTACACCTTC.

The chain recombines TRBV20-1 with TRBJ1-2; weak D call: TRBD1 (6 bases). CDR3 length: 11 amino acids. Trimming removed 6 bases at V and 7 bases at J, with 12 bases between. The germline gives CDR1 DFQATT, CDR2 SNEGSKA (reference sequence). Written as DNA, the CDR3 is TGCAGTGCGTACAGGGTGGGTGGCTACACCTTC. It specifies CSAYRVGGYTF.

The CDR3 DNA reads TGTGCCAGCAGCTTAGGAGCGGGAGGGTTCTACGAGCAGTACTTC. Translation: CASSLGAGGFYEQYF. The chain is built from TRBV7-2 and TRBJ2-7; 10 bases line up with TRBD2. The CDR3 loop spans 15 amino acids. J lost 3 bases, V lost 1 base, and 3 bases had no gene match. Germline CDR1 SGHTA, CDR2 FQGNSA.

The chain recombines TRBV20-1 with TRBJ2-1, with TRBD2 matching over 12 bases. The CDR3 sequence is 16 residues long. Germline V gene sequence: CDR1 DFQATT, CDR2 SNEGSKA (reference sequence). V gave up 8 bases and J gave up 6 bases; unmatched junction bases: 14. In DNA, the CDR3 is TGCAGTCCCCTTTGGGCTAGCGGGAGGGCCCTCAATGAGCAGTTCTTC. Protein sequence: CSPLWASGRALNEQFF.

The chain employs TRBV7-9 and TRBJ2-1, with 12 bases identical to TRBD2. Germline assignment: CDR1 SEHNR and CDR2 FQNEAQ (reference sequence). The trim removed 5 bases at V and 9 bases at J, leaving 23 bases unmatched. The CDR3 spans 20 residues. The CDR3 bases are TGTGCCAGCAGCGATTCCCGTCTAGCGGGAGGGCCTCCTATTCTGGGTGAGCAGTTCTTC. The encoded protein is CASSDSRLAGGPPILGEQFF.

There are a few counts of this clonotype. This chain links TRBV7-2 with TRBJ2-4, with D possibly TRBD2 on 6 matching bases. Trimming removed 1 base at V and 0 bases at J, with 10 bases between. Germline V CDR1 and CDR2: SGHTA, FQGNSA. The length of the CDR3 is 16 residues. The DNA of the CDR3 is TGTGCCAGCAGCTTAGATCTAGCGAGAGCCAAAAACATTCAGTACTTC. Translating it yields CASSLDLARAKNIQYF.